This T cell receptor (beta chain) was documented in a study of CD8+CD57+ T cells in acquired aplastic anemia. The overall study: DNA from sorted CD4+ and CD8+ cells averaged roughly 3.2 ug.

Note on this clonotype: Its matching antigen is unknown.

Patients chosen for sequencing had CD8+CD57+ cells that had expanded, as shown by flow cytometry. In all patients, the disease was severe acquired aplastic anemia. Trimming stripped 2 bases from V and 2 bases from J, with 16 bases between. The CDR3 is made up of 16 amino acids. CDR1 and CDR2 from the germline V gene are LGHNA and YNFKEQ. Study-wide results and caveats: Patients did not significantly differ from controls in CD8+ Simpson's diversity. Patients and controls were found to share approximately 31 CD8+ CDR3 sequences.

Researchers used genomic DNA as the template to profile TCR beta VDJ and CDR3. TCRdb analysed the reads with MiXCR anew, one entry per CDR3 protein. Of 200,000 to 250,000 distinct CDR3 sequences in the sample, around 45% were seen once. Sequencing was carried out using sorted CD4+, CD8+, or CD8+CD57+ T cells (not recorded which) from PBMCs. This chain uses TRBV4-2 with TRBJ2-7, with D possibly matching TRBD1 (8 bases). The receptor comes from a human donor with aplastic anemia. The DNA for the CDR3 is TGTGCCAGCAGCCAATACGTTACAGGGGGGGCCTACGAGCAGTACTTC. Protein product: CASSQYVTGGAYEQYF.